Shown below are 3 T cell receptor beta chains from a single sample sequenced in a study of blood T cell repertoires in COVID-19. Here immunoSEQ multiplex PCR was the method, and the copy in TCRdb shows in-frame clones only, minus some. The sample holds some 71,000 clones, around 86% seen once. Sequences were obtained from peripheral blood. All receptors derive from a man aged 25 to 40 with acute or convalescent COVID-19.

The chain has TRBV18 and TRBJ2-1; 8 nucleotides align to TRBD1. V trimming: 3 bases; J trimming: 12 bases; junction bases outside the gene matches: 1. Germline values: CDR1 KGHSH, CDR2 LQKENI. This CDR3 is built from 11 residues. CDR3: CASSPDRGQFF. The CDR3 DNA reads as TGTGCCAGCTCACCCGACAGGGGGCAGTTCTTC.

In this sample, this clone turned up once. The rearrangement links TRBV6-4 to TRBJ1-4; D perhaps matches TRBD1 (5 bases). The CDR3 extends over 15 amino acids. V was clipped by 3 bases and J by 7 bases, with 15 bases between them. Germline V gene lookup returns CDR1 MRHNA and CDR2 SNTAGT. The CDR3, as DNA: TGTGCCAGCAGTGATGGTGTCAGGGTCCTTGAAAAACTGTTTTTT. Its protein is CASSDGVRVLEKLFF.

CDR3 nucleotides: TGTGCCAGTAGTATTAGGACAGCTGGAAACACCATATATTTT. Its protein product is CASSIRTAGNTIYF. This sequence joins TRBV19 and TRBJ1-3, with D perhaps TRBD1 (6 bases). The ends were cut back, 3 bases at V and 2 bases at J, with 8 bases in the middle. The germline gives CDR1 LNHDA, CDR2 SQIVND (reference sequence). The CDR3 is 14 residues long.